This TCR beta chain was sequenced in a study of T cell responses to AZD1222 COVID-19 vaccine. Study observations and caveats: The study identified only 6 or 7 AZD1222 recipients as seropositive at baseline. Clonal diversity may have been underestimated in mostly white British donors. There were vaccine-associated CD4 TCRs across spike, dominant at 160-218 and 743-854. Recipients of two AZD1222 doses showed rising Spike-specific TCR breadth and depth.

Some clones are missing from TCRdb's copy, which holds only in-frame ones; the method was immunoSEQ multiplex PCR. The sample gives about 55,000 clones, 89% of which show up once; 1.5% to 2.5% is in the top ten. A remark on this clone: As yet, its antigen is unknown.

The sample was peripheral blood, taken on day 0 of AZD1222 vaccination. The source is an adult in good health.

In DNA, the CDR3 is TGTGCCAGCAGCTCCATAACTAGCGGGGAGCTGTTTTTT. Its protein is CASSSITSGELFF. The rearrangement joins TRBV6-6 to TRBJ2-2; perhaps TRBD2 as D (5 bases). The CDR3 consists of 13 residues. Trimming shortened V by 6 bases and J by 7 bases, and 12 bases separated the two germline ends. Germline V lookup: CDR1 MNHNY, CDR2 SVGAGI (reference sequence).